The clone carrying this T cell receptor (beta chain) was counted only a few times. Germline assignment: CDR1 SGHTA and CDR2 FQGNSA. V was clipped by 5 bases and J by 4 bases, with 18 bases between them. The CDR3 is 15 amino acids. These data are taken from a study of blood T cell repertoires in COVID-19. Background on the study: Italy, Spain and the United States were the sources of the convalescent and acute COVID-19 samples.

Data came from immunoSEQ multiplex PCR; TCRdb stores just in-frame clones and leaves some out. This sample yields roughly 150,000 clones, of which about 87% are seen a single time; roughly 6.1% belongs to the top ten. The receptor was isolated from an elderly man with acute or convalescent COVID-19. The sample comprised peripheral blood. The J gene is TRBJ2-7, the V gene TRBV7-2; possibly TRBD1 for D (5 bases). CDR3 region: CASSLTGSPGYEQYF. For the CDR3, the DNA is TGTGCCAGCAGCCTCACCGGCTCACCAGGGTACGAGCAGTACTTC.